The 5 T cell receptor beta chains below come from one sample, sequenced in a study of cytomegalovirus exposure and HLA in healthy donors. Profiling relied on immunoSEQ multiplex PCR, and the TCRdb table lists in-frame clones only, not all of them. This sample has some 240,000 clones, with approximately 86% found just once. Sequenced input: PBMCs. The receptors were sampled from a woman aged 30 to 39 in good health and CMV-seropositive.

The rearrangement joins TRBV19 to TRBJ2-4; D might be TRBD2 (5 bases). Trimming took off 7 bases at V and 7 bases at J, with 17 bases between the two ends. Germline-derived CDR1 and CDR2 are LNHDA and SQIVND (reference sequence). The CDR3 contains 14 residues. The CDR3 spells CASKTGGMENIQYF. The CDR3 nucleotides are TGTGCCAGTAAAACCGGAGGTATGGAGAACATTCAGTACTTC.

The chain couples TRBV27 to TRBJ2-2; 11 bases are shared with TRBD2. There are 18 residues in the CDR3. The germline V gene has CDR1 MNHEY and CDR2 SMNVEV (reference sequence). V trimming: 1 base; J trimming: 6 bases; junction bases outside the gene matches: 10. The DNA of the CDR3 is TGTGCCAGCAGTTTATGGGCTAGCGGGAGGACGTTCGCCGGGGAGCTGTTTTTT. The encoded protein is CASSLWASGRTFAGELFF.

The chain carries TRBV9 and TRBJ2-2; TRBD2 aligns across 7 bases. The V and J ends lost 0 bases and 5 bases, in that order; junction bases with no gene match: 7. The CDR3 has 16 amino acids. The germline V gene encodes CDR1 SGDLS and CDR2 YYNGEE. CDR3 DNA: TGTGCCAGCAGCGTAGGCGGGAGCGTGGAAACCGGGGAGCTGTTTTTT. It is translated as CASSVGGSVETGELFF. Complete variable domain (other parts from reference TRBV9 and TRBJ2-2): DSGVTQTPKHLITATGQRVTLRCSPRSGDLSVYWYQQSLDQGLQFLIQYYNGEERAKGNILERFSAQQFPDLHSELNLSSLELGDSALYFCASSVGGSVETGELFFGEGSRLTVL.

The chain links TRBV30 to TRBJ2-6; 7 bases are shared with TRBD1. V was pared by 3 bases and J by 0 bases, with 11 bases of the junction left unmatched. Germline lookup yields CDR1 GTSNPN and CDR2 SVGIG (reference sequence). The CDR3 has 18 amino acids. The CDR3 here is CAWRGPTGSVSGANVLTF. The CDR3 nucleotides read TGTGCCTGGAGGGGACCGACAGGGAGCGTCTCTGGGGCCAACGTCCTGACTTTC.

The chain joins TRBV30 to TRBJ1-4; perhaps TRBD1 as D (5 bases). This CDR3 region has 14 residues. The germline CDR1 and CDR2 sequences are GTSNPN and SVGIG (reference sequence). V gave up 4 bases and J gave up 3 bases, with 12 bases separating them. The DNA for the CDR3 is TGTGCCTGGACCCCAGGGACTTCTAATGAAAAACTGTTTTTT. Translation: CAWTPGTSNEKLFF.